This is a list of T cell receptor beta chains from one sample in a study of CD8 T cells in Susac syndrome. Each CDR3 protein is one row after TCRdb ran MiXCR on the immunoSEQ multiplex PCR reads. The table has approximately 230,000 distinct CDR3 sequences, 93% seen once. Sequencing used CD4+ T cells from PBMCs. Receptors originate from a human donor with multiple sclerosis. CDR3s include the opening cysteine and the closing phenylalanine or tryptophan. D genes are given only for firm matches. The listing skips clone size in some rows; elsewhere it reads once, few, many or a size class.

NA	TRBV21-1	TRBJ2-7	NA	15	CASSKSNPSSYEQYF	TGTGCCAGCAGCAAATCGAATCCTTCCTCCTACGAGCAGTACTTC
NA	TRBV5-4	TRBJ2-3	NA	13	CASRSTGDFTQYF	TGTGCCAGCAGATCTACGGGGGATTTTACGCAGTATTTT
NA	TRBV29-1	TRBJ2-3	NA	12	CSVETGGAREYF	TGCAGCGTTGAAACAGGGGGGGCACGGGAGTATTTT
NA	TRBV18	TRBJ2-7	NA	14	CASLLGAGAHEQYF	TGTGCCAGCTTGCTCGGTGCGGGGGCGCACGAGCAGTACTTC
NA	TRBV6-5	TRBJ1-1	NA	14	CASSPAQGYTEAFF	TGTGCCAGCAGTCCCGCCCAGGGATACACTGAAGCTTTCTTT
once	TRBV5-1	TRBJ1-1	NA	15	CASSPEVWENTEAFF	TGCGCCAGCAGCCCTGAGGTTTGGGAGAACACTGAAGCTTTCTTT
NA	TRBV4-1	TRBJ2-2	TRBD1	16	CASSQEPTGATGELFF	TGCGCCAGCAGCCAAGAGCCAACAGGGGCCACCGGGGAGCTGTTTTTT
NA	TRBV20-1	TRBJ1-1	NA	14	CSARAGVQGTEAFF	TGCAGTGCTAGGGCAGGGGTTCAGGGGACTGAAGCTTTCTTT
NA	TRBV23-1	TRBJ1-2	NA	14	CASSHLGQNYGYTF	TGCGCCAGCAGTCACCTCGGACAAAACTATGGCTACACCTTC
NA	TRBV4-1	TRBJ1-2	TRBD1	14	CASSQVEGADGYTF	TGCGCCAGCAGCCAAGTGGAGGGGGCGGATGGCTACACCTTC
NA	TRBV7-2	TRBJ2-3	NA	14	CASSLGGLSSAQYF	TGTGCCAGCAGCTTAGGGGGACTCTCCTCTGCGCAGTATTTT
NA	TRBV4-2	TRBJ2-5	NA	13	CASSLPTRETLFF	TGTGCCAGCAGCCTCCCAACACGGGAGACCCTGTTCTTC